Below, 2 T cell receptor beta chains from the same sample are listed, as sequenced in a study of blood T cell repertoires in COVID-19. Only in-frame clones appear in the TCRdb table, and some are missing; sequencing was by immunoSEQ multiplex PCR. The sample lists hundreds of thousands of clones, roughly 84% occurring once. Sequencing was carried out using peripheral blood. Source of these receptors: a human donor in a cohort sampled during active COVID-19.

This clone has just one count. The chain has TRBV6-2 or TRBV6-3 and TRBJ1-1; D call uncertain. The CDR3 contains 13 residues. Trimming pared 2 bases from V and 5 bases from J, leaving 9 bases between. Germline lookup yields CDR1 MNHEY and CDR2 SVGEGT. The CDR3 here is CASSYIGVTEAFF. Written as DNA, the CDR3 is TGTGCCAGCAGTTACATCGGGGTTACTGAAGCTTTCTTT.

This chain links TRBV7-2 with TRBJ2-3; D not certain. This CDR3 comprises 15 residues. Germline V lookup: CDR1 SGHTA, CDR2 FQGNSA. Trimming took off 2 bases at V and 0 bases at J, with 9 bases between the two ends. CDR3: CASSLNGGSTDTQYF. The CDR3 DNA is TGTGCCAGCAGCTTAAACGGCGGAAGCACAGATACGCAGTATTTT. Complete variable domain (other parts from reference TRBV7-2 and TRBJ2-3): GAGVSQSPSNKVTEKGKDVELRCDPISGHTALYWYRQSLGQGLEFLIYFQGNSAPDKSGLPSDRFSAERTGGSVSTLTIQRTQQEDSAVYLCASSLNGGSTDTQYFGPGTRLTVL.